The rows below give T cell receptor beta chains drawn from one sample of a study of beta chain features in type 1 diabetes. TCRdb's table, derived via immunoSEQ multiplex PCR, lists solely in-frame clones and lacks some. Of under 350,000 clones in the sample, approximately 8% are singletons; the top ten hold roughly 0.94%. The sample was central memory CD4+ T cells from blood. The receptor source for this set is a woman younger than 30 in good health. CDR3s include the opening cysteine and the closing phenylalanine or tryptophan. The order of the fields is D gene, V gene, clone size, J gene, CDR3 protein, CDR3 DNA. D genes are given only for firm matches. Size values are once, few and many counts, or a class for expanded clones, and some rows have none.

D gene: NA
V gene: TRBV7-7
clone size: NA
J gene: TRBJ2-1
CDR3 protein: CASSPDGARNEQFF
CDR3 DNA: TGTGCTAGCAGCCCCGACGGTGCGCGGAATGAGCAGTTCTTC

D gene: TRBD1
V gene: TRBV18
clone size: NA
J gene: TRBJ2-5
CDR3 protein: CATGQQETQYF
CDR3 DNA: TGTGCCACGGGACAGCAAGAGACCCAGTACTTC

D gene: TRBD1
V gene: TRBV28
clone size: NA
J gene: TRBJ1-1
CDR3 protein: CASSFYRGSTEAFF
CDR3 DNA: TGTGCCAGCAGTTTTTACAGGGGTTCCACTGAAGCTTTCTTT

D gene: NA
V gene: TRBV4-3
clone size: few
J gene: TRBJ1-3
CDR3 protein: CASSHSGTGNTIYF
CDR3 DNA: TGCGCCAGCAGCCACTCAGGGACTGGAAACACCATATATTTT

D gene: TRBD2
V gene: TRBV30
clone size: NA
J gene: TRBJ2-7
CDR3 protein: CAWSGSSSGTYEQYF
CDR3 DNA: TGTGCCTGGAGTGGCTCCTCTAGCGGGACCTACGAGCAGTACTTC

D gene: NA
V gene: TRBV5-6
clone size: NA
J gene: TRBJ2-3
CDR3 protein: CASSLAERAYYTDTQYF
CDR3 DNA: TGTGCCAGCAGCTTGGCCGAGCGTGCGTACTACACAGATACGCAGTATTTT

D gene: NA
V gene: TRBV29-1
clone size: NA
J gene: TRBJ2-7
CDR3 protein: CSVDLGGKGRTFGEQYF
CDR3 DNA: TGCAGCGTTGATCTGGGGGGTAAAGGCCGTACGTTTGGGGAGCAGTACTTC

D gene: TRBD1
V gene: TRBV28
clone size: many
J gene: TRBJ2-6
CDR3 protein: CASRGQGVFPGANVLTF
CDR3 DNA: TGTGCCAGCAGGGGACAGGGAGTTTTCCCTGGGGCCAACGTCCTGACTTTC

D gene: TRBD1
V gene: TRBV27
clone size: NA
J gene: TRBJ1-6
CDR3 protein: CASSWDRVNSPLHF
CDR3 DNA: TGTGCCAGCAGTTGGGACAGGGTGAATTCACCCCTCCACTTT

D gene: NA
V gene: TRBV30
clone size: few
J gene: TRBJ1-2
CDR3 protein: CAWSAGTHYGYTF
CDR3 DNA: TGTGCCTGGAGCGCCGGGACCCACTATGGCTACACCTTC

D gene: NA
V gene: TRBV18
clone size: many
J gene: TRBJ2-6
CDR3 protein: CASSPSLSSGANVLTF
CDR3 DNA: TGTGCCAGCTCACCCTCTTTATCCTCTGGGGCCAACGTCCTGACTTTC

D gene: NA
V gene: TRBV15
clone size: many
J gene: TRBJ2-6
CDR3 protein: CATNEAGANVLTF
CDR3 DNA: TGTGCCACCAATGAGGCTGGGGCCAACGTCCTGACTTTC

D gene: NA
V gene: TRBV18
clone size: few
J gene: TRBJ2-7
CDR3 protein: CASSPGRDSYEQYF
CDR3 DNA: TGTGCCAGCTCGCCGGGACGGGACTCCTACGAGCAGTACTTC

D gene: NA
V gene: TRBV10-3
clone size: few
J gene: TRBJ2-1
CDR3 protein: CAISGQGHNEQFF
CDR3 DNA: TGTGCCATCAGTGGACAAGGTCACAATGAGCAGTTCTTC

D gene: NA
V gene: TRBV2
clone size: many
J gene: TRBJ2-4
CDR3 protein: CASTLQFDQYF
CDR3 DNA: TGTGCCAGCACCTTACAGTTTGATCAGTACTTC

D gene: NA
V gene: TRBV28
clone size: few
J gene: TRBJ2-5
CDR3 protein: CASSFSREDRSDF
CDR3 DNA: TGTGCCAGCAGTTTCTCCAGGGAGGACCGGAGCGACTTC

D gene: NA
V gene: TRBV4-3
clone size: few
J gene: TRBJ1-6
CDR3 protein: CASSHGQGYNSPLHF
CDR3 DNA: TGCGCCAGCAGCCATGGTCAGGGTTATAATTCACCCCTCCACTTT

D gene: NA
V gene: TRBV4-2
clone size: once
J gene: TRBJ2-2
CDR3 protein: CASSQDRLTTGELFF
CDR3 DNA: TGTGCCAGCAGCCAAGATCGACTAACCACCGGGGAGCTGTTTTTT

D gene: NA
V gene: TRBV4-2
clone size: few
J gene: TRBJ1-2
CDR3 protein: CASSQGRDYGYTF
CDR3 DNA: TGTGCCAGCAGCCAAGGCAGAGACTATGGCTACACCTTC

D gene: NA
V gene: TRBV7-9
clone size: NA
J gene: TRBJ1-1
CDR3 protein: CASVHTQGGGTEAFF
CDR3 DNA: TGTGCCAGCGTCCACACCCAGGGCGGGGGCACTGAAGCTTTCTTT

D gene: NA
V gene: TRBV27
clone size: NA
J gene: TRBJ2-7
CDR3 protein: CASSLMQASGGQYF
CDR3 DNA: TGTGCCAGCAGTTTAATGCAGGCCTCTGGTGGGCAGTACTTC

D gene: TRBD1
V gene: TRBV5-1
clone size: few
J gene: TRBJ1-2
CDR3 protein: CASSTGQGVPYGYTF
CDR3 DNA: TGCGCCAGCAGCACAGGACAGGGAGTACCGTATGGCTACACCTTC

D gene: NA
V gene: TRBV7-9
clone size: few
J gene: TRBJ1-2
CDR3 protein: CASSSGWLYGYTF
CDR3 DNA: TGTGCCAGCAGCTCGGGGTGGCTCTATGGCTACACCTTC

D gene: NA
V gene: TRBV15
clone size: NA
J gene: TRBJ2-3
CDR3 protein: CATSRDRGIDTQYF
CDR3 DNA: TGTGCCACCAGCAGAGATCGGGGGATAGATACGCAGTATTTT

D gene: NA
V gene: TRBV6-5
clone size: NA
J gene: TRBJ1-2
CDR3 protein: CASRKGQSYGYTF
CDR3 DNA: TGTGCCAGCAGAAAAGGACAGTCCTATGGCTACACCTTC

D gene: NA
V gene: TRBV28
clone size: NA
J gene: TRBJ1-5
CDR3 protein: CASSLRQYNQPQHF
CDR3 DNA: TGTGCCAGCAGTTTGAGACAGTACAATCAGCCCCAGCATTTT

D gene: NA
V gene: TRBV7-3
clone size: NA
J gene: TRBJ1-2
CDR3 protein: CASSPGTVSYGYTF
CDR3 DNA: TGTGCCAGCAGCCCCGGGACGGTATCTTATGGCTACACCTTC

D gene: TRBD1
V gene: TRBV7-9
clone size: NA
J gene: TRBJ1-5
CDR3 protein: CASRGQGVYQPQHF
CDR3 DNA: TGTGCCAGCAGGGGACAGGGGGTGTATCAGCCCCAGCATTTT

D gene: NA
V gene: TRBV6-4
clone size: many
J gene: TRBJ2-4
CDR3 protein: CASGDERLAKNIQYF
CDR3 DNA: TGTGCCAGCGGCGACGAGCGACTAGCCAAAAACATTCAGTACTTC

D gene: NA
V gene: TRBV4-2
clone size: few
J gene: TRBJ1-5
CDR3 protein: CASSQESSGADYSNQPQHF
CDR3 DNA: TGTGCCAGCAGCCAAGAATCTTCCGGGGCCGATTATAGCAATCAGCCCCAGCATTTT

D gene: NA
V gene: TRBV15
clone size: NA
J gene: TRBJ2-1
CDR3 protein: CATSRDRNEQFF
CDR3 DNA: TGTGCCACCAGCAGAGATCGTAATGAGCAGTTCTTC

D gene: NA
V gene: TRBV5-1
clone size: NA
J gene: TRBJ1-6
CDR3 protein: CASSLEGGNNSPLHF
CDR3 DNA: TGCGCCAGCAGCTTGGAAGGGGGAAATAATTCACCCCTCCACTTT

D gene: NA
V gene: TRBV19
clone size: many
J gene: TRBJ2-1
CDR3 protein: CASSIMGNEQFF
CDR3 DNA: TGTGCCAGTAGTATTATGGGGAATGAGCAGTTCTTC

D gene: NA
V gene: TRBV9
clone size: few
J gene: TRBJ2-7
CDR3 protein: CASSAGAFWDYEQYF
CDR3 DNA: TGTGCCAGCAGCGCTGGGGCTTTTTGGGACTACGAGCAGTACTTC

D gene: NA
V gene: TRBV5-1
clone size: NA
J gene: TRBJ2-3
CDR3 protein: CASSSDRAGDTQYF
CDR3 DNA: TGCGCCAGCAGCTCGGACAGAGCGGGAGATACGCAGTATTTT

D gene: TRBD1
V gene: TRBV6-5
clone size: few
J gene: TRBJ2-3
CDR3 protein: CASRRDSRGAQYF
CDR3 DNA: TGTGCCAGCAGACGGGACAGCCGAGGCGCGCAGTATTTT